The 21 T cell receptor beta chains in this list originate from one sample, sequenced in a study of early stage breast cancer tumors (dated by TCRdb to about 2017). Libraries were prepared through the immunoSEQ multiplex PCR assay. TCRdb obtained this table from immuneACCESS and retained in-frame rearrangements with V and J assigned. These tables miss some clones; where compared with another copy, unresolved V genes account for less than half of the shortfall, and the remainder is unexplained. In all, the sample holds 25,000 to 30,000 clones, and 75% to 85% of those were seen once. The ten largest clones add up to roughly 12% of the sample. Sequenced sample: blood. The origin of the receptors is a person in their sixties with breast cancer.

This clone has just one count. At one end the junction does not follow the germline gene, possibly because of a read error. V and J are TRBV7-7 and TRBJ1-1; D is possibly TRBD1 (5 bases). Germline values: CDR1 SSHAT, CDR2 FNYEAQ (reference sequence). CDR3 size: 13 residues. CDR3 amino acids: CASSQTANTEAFF. In DNA form, the CDR3 reads TGTGCTAGCAGCCAGACAGCGAACACTGAAGCTTTCTTT.

The genes are TRBV14 and TRBJ1-5; 9 nucleotides line up with TRBD1. Germline loops: CDR1 SGHDN, CDR2 FVKESK. V trimming: 4 bases; J trimming: 0 bases; junction bases outside the gene matches: 10. CDR3 length: 18 amino acids. The CDR3 region is CASSPAGTGTYSNQPQHF. CDR3 bases: TGTGCCAGCAGCCCAGCCGGGACAGGGACTTATAGCAATCAGCCCCAGCATTTT.

The chain combines TRBV9 with TRBJ2-3; 8 positions match TRBD2. Germline trimming cut 4 bases from V and 3 bases from J; bases unmatched to any gene: 13. The CDR3 is 17 amino acids. The germline gives CDR1 SGDLS, CDR2 YYNGEE. This chain's CDR3 is CASSSVVGGRSTDTQYF. CDR3 in DNA: TGTGCCAGCAGCTCAGTTGTGGGCGGGAGGAGTACAGATACGCAGTATTTT. The full variable domain, completed using reference TRBV9 and TRBJ2-3, is DSGVTQTPKHLITATGQRVTLRCSPRSGDLSVYWYQQSLDQGLQFLIQYYNGEERAKGNILERFSAQQFPDLHSELNLSSLELGDSALYFCASSSVVGGRSTDTQYFGPGTRLTVL.

The chain's CDR3 is CASSYRRRYEQYF. DNA for the CDR3: TGTGCCAGCAGTTACAGGCGGAGGTACGAGCAGTACTTC. The chain joins TRBV6-5 to TRBJ2-7, with a weak D call TRBD2 (5 bases). This CDR3 is built from 13 residues. Germline loops: CDR1 MNHEY, CDR2 SVGAGI. V was shortened by 2 bases and J by 4 bases, with 9 bases between the two germline ends.

The chain employs TRBV1 and TRBJ2-3; TRBD2, the D gene given by the table, was not confirmed from the DNA. TRBV1 is described as a pseudogene. This CDR3 has 18 amino acids. CDR3 amino acids: CTSSQEASGRASADTQYF. The CDR3 DNA reads as TGCACCAGCAGCCAAGAAGCCAGCGGGAGGGCCTCGGCAGATACGCAGTATTTT.

The CDR3 protein is CASGGLPPTGELFF. CDR3 sequence (DNA): TGTGCCAGCGGGGGACTACCCCCAACCGGGGAGCTGTTTTTT. The chain carries TRBV7-9 and TRBJ2-2; 7 bases are shared with TRBD2. Germline V gene lookup returns CDR1 SEHNR and CDR2 FQNEAQ (reference sequence). V was clipped by 8 bases and J by 5 bases; unmatched bases: 8. The CDR3 spans 14 residues.

V usage is TRBV6-1 and J usage is TRBJ1-2; D is unresolved. Per germline, CDR1 MNHNS and CDR2 SASEGT. The V end lost 3 bases, the J end lost 5 bases, and 4 bases lay between the germline ends. The CDR3 contains 11 residues. The CDR3 coding sequence is TGTGCCAGCAGTGAGTCTTATGGCTACACCTTC. Protein: CASSESYGYTF.

The rearrangement joins TRBV9 to TRBJ2-6; D gene uncertain. From germline, CDR1 is SGDLS and CDR2 YYNGEE. CDR3 length: 16 amino acids. V lost 1 base and J lost 0, with 8 bases in between. The CDR3 region has the DNA TGTGCCAGCAGCGTAACAGACAACTCTGGGGCCAACGTCCTGACTTTC. It encodes CASSVTDNSGANVLTF.

The rearrangement joins TRBV4-1 to TRBJ2-3, with TRBD2 matching over 13 bases. Trimming took 3 bases from V and 2 from J; bases not matched to a gene: 8. The germline V gene encodes CDR1 MGHRA and CDR2 YSYEKL. CDR3 length: 18 amino acids. The CDR3 DNA is TGCGCCAGCAGCCATCCCCGCGGACTAGCGGGGGACACAGATACGCAGTATTTT. It specifies CASSHPRGLAGDTDTQYF.

The chain combines TRBV30 with TRBJ1-3, with a weak D call TRBD1 (5 bases). This CDR3 has 13 amino acids. Looked up from germline, CDR1 is GTSNPN and CDR2 is SVGIG (reference sequence). V gave up 3 bases and J gave up 4 bases, with 10 bases separating them. CDR3: CAWRYDSGNTIYF. CDR3 nucleotides: TGTGCCTGGAGATATGACAGCGGAAACACCATATATTTT.

This chain links TRBV7-2 with TRBJ2-3; possibly TRBD2 for D (6 bases). Per the germline V gene, CDR1 is SGHTA and CDR2 is FQGNSA. V gave up 6 bases and J gave up 2 bases, with 15 bases separating them. The CDR3 totals 15 residues. The CDR3 loop is CASRGAGILTDTQYF. As DNA, the CDR3 is TGTGCCAGCAGGGGCGCGGGGATACTCACAGATACGCAGTATTTT.

The V call is TRBV7-2, the J call TRBJ2-7; 10 positions match TRBD2. V was clipped by 1 base and J by 0 bases; unmatched bases: 9. The CDR3 loop spans 18 amino acids. Germline values: CDR1 SGHTA, CDR2 FQGNSA. CDR3 bases: TGTGCCAGCAGCTTAGGAATAGCGGGAGGACTTAGCTCCTACGAGCAGTACTTC. Translation: CASSLGIAGGLSSYEQYF.

V gene TRBV7-2 combines with J gene TRBJ2-3, with TRBD2 identical over 10 bases. CDR1 is SGHTA, CDR2 FQGNSA, per germline. The CDR3 is 16 amino acids. V lost 5 bases and J lost 4; bases outside the gene matches: 9. The CDR3 region is CASSPLAGGRADTQYF. CDR3 nucleotides: TGTGCCAGCAGCCCTTTAGCGGGAGGCAGGGCAGATACGCAGTATTTT.

The genes are TRBV4-3 and TRBJ2-1, with D tentatively TRBD2 (5 bases). The V gene lost 0 bases and the J gene lost 1 base, with 10 bases spanning the gap. Germline lookup yields CDR1 LGHNA and CDR2 YSLEER. The CDR3 runs 16 residues. The chain's CDR3 is CASSQEVRASYNEQFF. For the CDR3, the DNA is TGCGCCAGCAGCCAAGAGGTGAGGGCGTCCTACAATGAGCAGTTCTTC.

The chain carries TRBV5-1 and TRBJ1-4, with D hard to call. The CDR3 contains 14 residues. V gave up 4 bases and J gave up 3 bases, with 10 bases separating them. CDR1 and CDR2 from the germline V gene are SGHRS and YFSETQ. The chain's CDR3 is CASSQEAANEKLFF. The CDR3 nucleotides read TGCGCCAGCAGCCAAGAGGCGGCTAATGAAAAACTGTTTTTT.

The chain is built from TRBV18 and TRBJ2-7; 7 bases align to TRBD2. V gave up 0 bases and J gave up 3 bases; unmatched junction bases: 11. Germline V gives CDR1 KGHSH, CDR2 LQKENI. CDR3 length: 17 residues. The CDR3 reads CASSPPRPITSDYEQYF. CDR3 sequence (DNA): TGTGCCAGCTCACCACCGAGACCGATAACTAGCGACTACGAGCAGTACTTC. Supplemented by reference TRBV18 and TRBJ2-7, the full variable domain reads NAGVMQNPRHLVRRRGQEARLRCSPMKGHSHVYWYRQLPEEGLKFMVYLQKENIIDESGMPKERFSAEFPKEGPSILRIQQVVRGDSAAYFCASSPPRPITSDYEQYFGPGTRLTVT.

Here the CDR3 reads CASSWGQDQPQHF. DNA for the CDR3: TGTGCCAGCAGCTGGGGACAAGATCAGCCCCAGCATTTT. The rearrangement joins TRBV5-4 to TRBJ1-5; perhaps TRBD1 as D (6 bases). Trimming took 3 bases from V and 5 from J, leaving 9 bases between them. Looked up from germline, CDR1 is SGHNT and CDR2 is YYREEE (reference sequence). The CDR3 is 13 residues long.

This chain joins TRBV7-2 and TRBJ1-1; 11 bases are a match to TRBD1. The CDR3 consists of 16 residues. V gave up 1 base and J gave up 1 base; unmatched junction bases: 2. Germline V CDR1 and CDR2: SGHTA, FQGNSA. The CDR3 is CASSLGGTGGNTEAFF. CDR3 bases: TGTGCCAGCAGCTTAGGGGGGACAGGGGGGAACACTGAAGCTTTCTTT. The full variable domain, in which reference TRBV7-2 and TRBJ1-1 provide the parts outside the CDR3, is GAGVSQSPSNKVTEKGKDVELRCDPISGHTALYWYRQSLGQGLEFLIYFQGNSAPDKSGLPSDRFSAERTGGSVSTLTIQRTQQEDSAVYLCASSLGGTGGNTEAFFGQGTRLTVV.

This clone showed up just a few times. The J gene is TRBJ2-7, the V gene TRBV28, with 7 bases lining up with TRBD1. The junction had 9 bases not matched to a gene; V was cut back by 5 bases and J by 2 bases. Germline V CDR1 and CDR2: MDHEN, SYDVKM. The CDR3 covers 15 residues. The CDR3 DNA is TGTGCCAGCAGTCCCGGGACAGTACGGGCCTACGAGCAGTACTTC. Protein sequence: CASSPGTVRAYEQYF.

The V and J genes are TRBV7-9 and TRBJ2-2, with 10 bases aligning to TRBD2. The CDR3 runs to 17 residues. Trimming at V came to 4 bases and at J to 2 bases, leaving 7 bases not matched to a gene. Looked up from germline, CDR1 is SEHNR and CDR2 is FQNEAQ (reference sequence). The CDR3 spells CASSSSLAGGNTGELFF. CDR3 coding DNA: TGTGCCAGCAGCTCCTCATTAGCGGGAGGCAACACCGGGGAGCTGTTTTTT.

V and J are TRBV19 and TRBJ2-5; 11 bases are a match to TRBD2. Looked up from germline, CDR1 is LNHDA and CDR2 is SQIVND (reference sequence). The V and J ends lost 7 bases and 5 bases, in that order; junction bases with no gene match: 9. The CDR3 extends over 15 amino acids. The CDR3 protein is CASTSGASGRETQYF. CDR3 coding DNA: TGTGCCAGTACGTCTGGGGCTAGCGGGAGGGAGACCCAGTACTTC.